This entry lists 20 T cell receptor beta chains sequenced from one sample in a study of T cell clonality in common variable immunodeficiency (dated by TCRdb to the mid-2010s). General conclusions and limits of the study: CVID TCRbeta sequences reportedly showed fewer deletions and N-nucleotide insertions and lacked highly modified clones with 13 or more V deletions.

For these TCRs, the target antigens are not known. The library was generated by the immunoSEQ multiplex PCR assay. Entries here come from immuneACCESS through TCRdb and include only in-frame sequences with V and J called. Some clones fail to appear in such tables; in the studies checked, an unresolved V gene covers under half of the shortfall, and the cause of the remainder is unknown. With approximately 30,000 clones recorded, this sample contains no clone counted only once. The ten largest clones capture just over 3% of the sample. Sequencing was done on a sample of peripheral blood mononuclear cells. All receptors come from a human donor with common variable immunodeficiency.

Relative to its sample, this clone is medium-sized. The read terminates 3 residues before the CDR3 end, so the remaining end is supplied by the germline J gene. This chain connects TRBV6-4 to TRBJ2-1; D gene uncertain. The CDR3 is 11 residues long. V lost 4 bases and J lost 7, with 5 bases in between. Germline V gene sequence: CDR1 MRHNA, CDR2 SNTAGT. Incomplete CDR3 DNA: TGTGCCAGCAGTGCCGGGAATGAG. Residues: CASSAGNE. The full CDR3 reads CASSAGNEQFF.

Regarding this clone: The read ends 3 residues before the CDR3 terminus; that terminus is restored from the germline J gene. This chain connects TRBV30 to TRBJ1-5, with a possible D match to TRBD1 (5 bases). CDR3 length equals 15 residues. Germline V gene sequence: CDR1 GTSNPN, CDR2 SVGIG (reference sequence). V lost 6 bases and J 0 bases, leaving 15 bases between the germline ends. The CDR3 bases that were read are TGTGCCTGCGGGGGAAGGATTTATAGCAATCAGCCC. Translating gives CACGGRIYSNQP. The whole CDR3 protein is CACGGRIYSNQPQHF.

By proportion, this clone is medium-sized (0.01 to 0.1%). The missing CDR3 end, 3 residues past where the read stops, is filled in from the germline J gene. The chain has TRBV28 and TRBJ1-4, with no clear D. There are 14 residues in the CDR3. Germline CDR1 reads MDHEN; CDR2 reads SYDVKM. Deletions cut 6 bases from V and 0 bases from J, with 8 bases between. CDR3 region: CASSPVSTNEKLFF. The DNA read from the CDR3 is TGTGCCAGCAGCCCGGTCTCAACTAATGAAAAA.

A remark on this clone: With the read ending 3 residues before the CDR3 end, the germline J gene is used to fill in that end. This chain connects TRBV19 to TRBJ2-7; 9 positions match TRBD1. In germline, CDR1 is LNHDA, CDR2 SQIVND (reference sequence). This CDR3 is 16 amino acids long. V shed 6 bases and J 2 bases; nucleotides not matched to a gene: 11. CDR3 sequence reads: CASSPKQGAIPYEQYF. The sequenced CDR3 bases are TGTGCCAGTAGCCCTAAACAGGGGGCCATCCCCTACGAG.

Worth noting for this clone: The read ends 3 residues shy of where the CDR3 ends; the end is completed using the germline J gene. The chain carries TRBV19 and TRBJ2-7; D is perhaps TRBD1 (5 bases). Trimming removed 4 bases from V and 6 bases from J, with 7 bases in between. Germline-derived CDR1 and CDR2 are LNHDA and SQIVND (reference sequence). This CDR3 comprises 11 residues. The part of the CDR3 DNA that was read is TGTGCCAGTAGTAGCCAGGGCGAG. It is translated as CASSSQGE. The full CDR3 protein reads CASSSQGEQYF. The full variable domain, with the rest looked up from reference TRBV19 and TRBJ2-7, is DGGITQSPKYLFRKEGQNVTLSCEQNLNHDAMYWYRQDPGQGLRLIYYSQIVNDFQKGDIAEGYSVSREKKESFPLTVTSAQKNPTAFYLCASSSQGEQYFGPGTRLTVT.

The sample holds many counts of this clone. The CDR3 end lies 3 residues beyond the end of the read and is filled in from the germline J gene. The V and J genes are TRBV7-3 and TRBJ2-7; D perhaps matches TRBD1 (5 bases). V lost 3 bases and J 3 bases, leaving 12 bases between the germline ends. In germline, CDR1 is SGHTA, CDR2 FQGTGA. The CDR3 is made up of 14 amino acids. The sequenced part of the CDR3 DNA is TGTGCCAGCAGCTTTGATGGGGCTAGCTACGAG. Its protein product is CASSFDGASYE. The entire CDR3 protein is CASSFDGASYEQYF.

This clone was counted between two and nine times. Its ends do not fully match the called genes, so a read error is possible. The read is 3 residues too short to cover the CDR3 end, so that end is filled in from the germline J gene. The chain is built from TRBV7-9 and TRBJ1-3, with 10 bases identical to TRBD1. The CDR3 extends over 14 amino acids. Germline V lookup: CDR1 SEHNR, CDR2 FQNEAQ (reference sequence). The DNA read from the CDR3 is TGTGCCAGCAGCTTAAGGACAGGGGGAAATACC. Translated: CASSLRTGGNT. The CDR3 in its entirety is CASSLRTGGNTIYF.

This clone was seen many times. The read ends 3 residues before the CDR3 terminus; that terminus is restored from the germline J gene. Other DNA sequences within the sample encode an identical CDR3. V and J are TRBV18 and TRBJ2-7, with 10 bases aligning to TRBD2. Germline CDR1 is KGHSH and CDR2 is LQKENI. V lost 6 bases and J lost 0; bases outside the gene matches: 5. CDR3 length: 15 residues. CDR3: CASSLLAGPSYEQYF. The covered CDR3 bases are TGTGCCAGCTCCCTACTAGCGGGGCCCTCCTACGAG.

This clone was counted between two and nine times. Read data end 3 residues before the CDR3 end; the end is taken from the germline J gene. The chain links TRBV7-3 to TRBJ2-1; possibly TRBD1 or TRBD2 for D (5 bases each). The length of the CDR3 is 14 residues. Between the trimmed V and J ends, which lost 5 bases and 7 bases, there was a span of 15 bases. Germline-derived CDR1 and CDR2 are SGHTA and FQGTGA. Here the CDR3 reads CASSTPARGNEQFF. The covered CDR3 bases are TGTGCCAGCAGCACCCCGGCGAGGGGTAATGAG.

This clone appeared a few times. The CDR3 goes on 3 residues after the read ends, and that part is filled in from the germline J gene. The chain uses TRBV20-1 and TRBJ2-3; possible D gene TRBD1, 6 bases. CDR3 size: 18 residues. CDR1 and CDR2 from the germline V gene are DFQATT and SNEGSKA (reference sequence). Deletions cut 0 bases from V and 0 bases from J, with 19 bases between. This CDR3 is CSARDPIQVGASTDTQYF. The covered CDR3 bases are TGCAGTGCTAGAGATCCTATCCAGGTGGGGGCCAGCACAGATACG.

The table lists this clone with a few counts. With the read ending 3 residues before the CDR3 end, the germline J gene is used to fill in that end. V gene TRBV5-1 combines with J gene TRBJ1-5, with D tentatively TRBD1 (6 bases). V shed 5 bases and J shed 6 bases, with 12 bases lying between them. Germline values: CDR1 SGHRS, CDR2 YFSETQ. The length of the CDR3 is 13 residues. The DNA read from the CDR3 is TGCGCCAGCAGAGGGGGAAATGGTCAGCCC. As protein: CASRGGNGQP. In full, the CDR3 is CASRGGNGQPQHF.

At least ten counts were recorded for this clone. The sequenced fragment ends 3 residues before the CDR3 boundary, so the rest is inferred from the germline J gene. The gene calls are TRBV12-5 and TRBJ1-5, with 7 bases that match TRBD1. The CDR3 consists of 13 residues. The V segment lost 8 bases and the J segment 0 bases; nucleotides outside the gene matches: 1. Germline V CDR1 and CDR2: LGHNT, FRNRAP. CDR3 DNA, as far as it was read: TGTGCTAGTAAGGGGGCTAGCAATCAGCCC. It translates to CASKGASNQP. The full CDR3 reads CASKGASNQPQHF. Based on the CDR3 plus reference TRBV12-5 and TRBJ1-5, the full variable domain is DARVTQTPRHKVTEMGQEVTMRCQPILGHNTVFWYRQTMMQGLELLAYFRNRAPLDDSGMPKDRFSAEMPDATLATLKIQPSEPRDSAVYFCASKGASNQPQHFGDGTRLSIL.

The table lists this clone with many counts. This CDR3 is CSARLSLNTEAFF. Partial CDR3 DNA: TGCAGCGCACGACTATCTTTGAACACTGAA. The chain joins TRBV29-1 to TRBJ1-1, with D unclear. The CDR3 is cut off 3 residues early in the read; its end comes from the germline J gene. V was clipped by 7 bases and J by 0 bases, with 12 bases between them. The CDR3 extends over 13 amino acids. Germline V gene lookup returns CDR1 SQVTM and CDR2 ANQGSEA.

To note about this clone: Read sequence stops 3 residues before the CDR3 end, and the germline J gene provides the missing end. This CDR3 is also generated by other DNA sequences in the sample. The rearrangement links TRBV18 to TRBJ1-1; 10 positions agree with TRBD1. Germline CDR1 reads KGHSH; CDR2 reads LQKENI. CDR3 length equals 20 residues. V lost 2 bases to trimming and J lost 0 bases; unmatched junction nucleotides: 15. This CDR3 is CASSPYRLTGGGFLNTEAFF. Incomplete CDR3 DNA: TGTGCCAGCTCACCATATAGGTTGACAGGGGGCGGCTTTCTGAACACTGAA.

Turning to this clone: The observed sequence ends 3 residues before the CDR3 terminus, with the missing tail filled in from the germline J gene. This chain connects TRBV30 to TRBJ1-6; D is undetermined. Germline lookup yields CDR1 GTSNPN and CDR2 SVGIG (reference sequence). V lost 2 bases, J lost 9 bases, and 5 bases lay in between. The CDR3 sequence is 11 residues long. CDR3 sequence reads: CAWSKASPLHF. CDR3 bases read: TGTGCCTGGAGTAAAGCTTCACCC.

In regard to this clone: The CDR3 end falls 3 residues outside the read, so it is completed with the germline J gene. The V and J genes are TRBV20-1 and TRBJ2-5, with D unclear. The CDR3 totals 13 residues. V dropped 3 bases and J dropped 3 bases, with 11 bases sitting between them. Germline V gives CDR1 DFQATT, CDR2 SNEGSKA (reference sequence). This CDR3 reads CSARSQVEETQYF. Incomplete CDR3 DNA: TGCAGTGCTAGGTCCCAGGTGGAAGAGACC.

The sample holds many counts of this clone. The read terminates 3 residues before the CDR3 end, so the remaining end is supplied by the germline J gene. The chain is built from TRBV10-3 and TRBJ1-5; D might be TRBD1 (6 bases). CDR1 is ENHRY and CDR2 is SYGVKD in the germline V gene. This CDR3 is built from 17 residues. Trimming took off 0 bases at V and 0 bases at J, with 12 bases between the two ends. The CDR3 bases that were read are TGTGCCATCAGTGAGTCAGGGGGAACTTATAGCAATCAGCCC. The encoded protein is CAISESGGTYSNQP. The entire CDR3 protein is CAISESGGTYSNQPQHF.

This clone was detected only a few times. The read comes to an end 3 residues before the CDR3 does, leaving the germline J gene to fill in the end. The V gene is TRBV7-8, the J gene TRBJ2-5, with 8 bases matching TRBD2. V trimming: 5 bases; J trimming: 4 bases; junction bases outside the gene matches: 6. The CDR3 has 14 amino acids. Germline V gene lookup returns CDR1 SGHVS and CDR2 FQNEAQ. The covered CDR3 bases are TGTGCCAGCAGCCTTAGCGGGGTCTTAGAGACC. Its protein is CASSLSGVLET. The whole CDR3 sequence is CASSLSGVLETQYF.

This clone was seen many times. The missing CDR3 end, 3 residues past where the read stops, is filled in from the germline J gene. The chain recombines TRBV14 with TRBJ2-6, with 8 bases that match TRBD2. With V trimmed by 0 bases and J by 0 bases, 7 bases remained unmatched. CDR1 SGHDN and CDR2 FVKESK come from the germline V gene. The CDR3 has 19 residues. The DNA read from the CDR3 is TGTGCCAGCAGCCAAGATACCGAGCGGGGGAGCTCTGGGGCCAACGTC. This gives the protein CASSQDTERGSSGANV. The whole CDR3 sequence is CASSQDTERGSSGANVLTF.

As for this clone: The CDR3 is cut off 3 residues early in the read; its end comes from the germline J gene. V usage is TRBV19 and J usage is TRBJ1-2; D not certain. V was cut by 3 bases and J by 2 bases, with 10 bases left in between. This CDR3 contains 14 residues. CDR1 and CDR2 (germline): LNHDA, SQIVND (reference sequence). The CDR3 bases that were read are TGTGCCAGTAGTATCGGTCGCGGGAACTATGGC. It translates to CASSIGRGNYG. The whole CDR3 protein is CASSIGRGNYGYTF.